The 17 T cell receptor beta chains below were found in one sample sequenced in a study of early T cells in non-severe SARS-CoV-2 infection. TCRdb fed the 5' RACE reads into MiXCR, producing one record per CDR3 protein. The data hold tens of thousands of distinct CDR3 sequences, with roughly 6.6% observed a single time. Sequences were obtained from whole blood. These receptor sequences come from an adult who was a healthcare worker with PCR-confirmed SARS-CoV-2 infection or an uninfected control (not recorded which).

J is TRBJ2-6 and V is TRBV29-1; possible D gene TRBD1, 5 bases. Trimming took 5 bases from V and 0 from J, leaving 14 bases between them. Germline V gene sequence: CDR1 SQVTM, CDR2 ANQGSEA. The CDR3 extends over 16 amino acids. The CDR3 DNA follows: TGCAGCGTTTCAGGGAATGCCGGCTCTGGGGCCAACGTCCTGACTTTC. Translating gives CSVSGNAGSGANVLTF. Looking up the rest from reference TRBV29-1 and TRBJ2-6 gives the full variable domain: SAVISQKPSRDICQRGTSLTIQCQVDSQVTMMFWYRQQPGQSLTLIATANQGSEATYESGFVIDKFPISRPNLTFSTLTVSNMSPEDSSIYLCSVSGNAGSGANVLTFGAGSRLTVL.

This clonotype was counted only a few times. CDR3 amino acids: CASSLGGFYGYTF. CDR3 bases: TGTGCCAGCAGCTTGGGGGGCTTCTATGGCTACACCTTC. The rearrangement uses TRBV7-2 and TRBJ1-2, with TRBD1 as a possible D gene (6 bases). V gave up 3 bases and J gave up 4 bases, with 9 bases separating them. The CDR3 length is 13 residues. Germline lookup yields CDR1 SGHTA and CDR2 FQGNSA. The variable domain in full, completed from reference TRBV7-2 and TRBJ1-2, reads GAGVSQSPSNKVTEKGKDVELRCDPISGHTALYWYRQSLGQGLEFLIYFQGNSAPDKSGLPSDRFSAERTGGSVSTLTIQRTQQEDSAVYLCASSLGGFYGYTFGSGTRLTVV.

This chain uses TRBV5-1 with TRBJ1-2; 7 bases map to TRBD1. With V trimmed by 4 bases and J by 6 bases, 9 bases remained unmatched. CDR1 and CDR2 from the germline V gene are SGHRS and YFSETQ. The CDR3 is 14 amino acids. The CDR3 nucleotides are TGCGCCAGCAGCGAACAGGGGTTTTCAGATGGCTACACCTTC. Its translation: CASSEQGFSDGYTF.

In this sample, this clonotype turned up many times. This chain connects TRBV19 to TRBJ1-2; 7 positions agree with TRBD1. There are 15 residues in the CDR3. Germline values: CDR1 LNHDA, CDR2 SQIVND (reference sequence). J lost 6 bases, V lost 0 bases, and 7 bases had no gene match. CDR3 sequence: CASSIDDRAVNGYTF. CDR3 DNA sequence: TGTGCCAGTAGTATAGATGACAGGGCGGTGAATGGCTACACCTTC.

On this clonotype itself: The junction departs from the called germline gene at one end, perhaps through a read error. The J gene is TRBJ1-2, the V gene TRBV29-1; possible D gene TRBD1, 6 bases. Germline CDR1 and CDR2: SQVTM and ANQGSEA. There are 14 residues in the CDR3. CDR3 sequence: CSVEGGPLNYGYTF. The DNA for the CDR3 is TGCAGCGTGGAAGGGGGTCCATTAAACTATGGCTACACCTTC.

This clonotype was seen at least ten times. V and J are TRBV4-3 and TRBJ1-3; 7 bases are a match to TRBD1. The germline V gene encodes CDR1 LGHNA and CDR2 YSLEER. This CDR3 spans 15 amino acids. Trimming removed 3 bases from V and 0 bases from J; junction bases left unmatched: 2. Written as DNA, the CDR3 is TGCGCCAGCAGCCAGAGGACAGGCTCTGGAAACACCATATATTTT. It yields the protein CASSQRTGSGNTIYF.

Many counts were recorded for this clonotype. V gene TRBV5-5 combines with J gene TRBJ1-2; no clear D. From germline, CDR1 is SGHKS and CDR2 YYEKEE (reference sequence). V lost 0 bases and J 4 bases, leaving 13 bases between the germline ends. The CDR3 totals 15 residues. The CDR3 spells CASSLAGVTFYGYTF. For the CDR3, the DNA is TGTGCCAGCAGCTTGGCCGGGGTGACCTTCTATGGCTACACCTTC. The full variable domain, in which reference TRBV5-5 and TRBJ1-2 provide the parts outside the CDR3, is DAGVTQSPTHLIKTRGQQVTLRCSPISGHKSVSWYQQVLGQGPQFIFQYYEKEERGRGNFPDRFSARQFPNYSSELNVNALLLGDSALYLCASSLAGVTFYGYTFGSGTRLTVV.

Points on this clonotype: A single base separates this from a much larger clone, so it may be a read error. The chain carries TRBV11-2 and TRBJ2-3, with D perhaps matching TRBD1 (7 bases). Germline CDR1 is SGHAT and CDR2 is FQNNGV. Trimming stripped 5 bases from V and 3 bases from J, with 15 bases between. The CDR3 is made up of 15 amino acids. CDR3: CASSTRGAETDTQYF. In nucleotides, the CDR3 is TGTGCCAGCAGCACCAGGGGGGCGGAAACAGATACGCAGTATTTT.

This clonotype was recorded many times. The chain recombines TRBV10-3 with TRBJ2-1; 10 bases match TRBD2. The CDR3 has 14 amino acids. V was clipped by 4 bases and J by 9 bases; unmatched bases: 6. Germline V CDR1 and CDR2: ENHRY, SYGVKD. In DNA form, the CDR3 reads TGTGCCATCAGTGCGAATAGCGGGGGGTCTGAGCAGTTCTTC. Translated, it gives CAISANSGGSEQFF.

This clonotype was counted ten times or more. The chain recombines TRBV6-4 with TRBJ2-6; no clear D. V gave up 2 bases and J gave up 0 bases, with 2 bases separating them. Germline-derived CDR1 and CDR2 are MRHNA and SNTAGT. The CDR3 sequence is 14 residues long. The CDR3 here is CASSDISGANVLTF. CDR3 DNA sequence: TGTGCCAGCAGTGACATCTCTGGGGCCAACGTCCTGACTTTC.

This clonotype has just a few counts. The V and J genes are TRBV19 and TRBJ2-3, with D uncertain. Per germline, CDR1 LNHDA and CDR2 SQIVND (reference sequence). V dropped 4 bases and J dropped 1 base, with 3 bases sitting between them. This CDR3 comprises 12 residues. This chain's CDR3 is CASSKGTDTQYF. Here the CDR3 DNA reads TGTGCCAGTAGTAAGGGCACAGATACGCAGTATTTT. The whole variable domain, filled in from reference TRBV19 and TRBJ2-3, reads DGGITQSPKYLFRKEGQNVTLSCEQNLNHDAMYWYRQDPGQGLRLIYYSQIVNDFQKGDIAEGYSVSREKKESFPLTVTSAQKNPTAFYLCASSKGTDTQYFGPGTRLTVL.

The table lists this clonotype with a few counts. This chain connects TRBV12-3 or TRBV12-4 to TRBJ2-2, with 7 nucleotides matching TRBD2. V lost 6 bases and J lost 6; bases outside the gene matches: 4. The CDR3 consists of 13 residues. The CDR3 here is CASSNRGAGELFF. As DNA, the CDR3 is TGTGCCAGCAGCAACCGGGGGGCCGGGGAGCTGTTTTTT.

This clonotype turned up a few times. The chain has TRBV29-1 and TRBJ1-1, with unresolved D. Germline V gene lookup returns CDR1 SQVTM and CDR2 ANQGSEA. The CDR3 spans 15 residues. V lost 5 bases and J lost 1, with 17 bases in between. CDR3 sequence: CSVRIALSSNTEAFF. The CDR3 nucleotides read TGCAGCGTTCGCATTGCACTCTCTTCGAACACTGAAGCTTTCTTT. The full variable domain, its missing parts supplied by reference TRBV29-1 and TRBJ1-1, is SAVISQKPSRDICQRGTSLTIQCQVDSQVTMMFWYRQQPGQSLTLIATANQGSEATYESGFVIDKFPISRPNLTFSTLTVSNMSPEDSSIYLCSVRIALSSNTEAFFGQGTRLTVV.

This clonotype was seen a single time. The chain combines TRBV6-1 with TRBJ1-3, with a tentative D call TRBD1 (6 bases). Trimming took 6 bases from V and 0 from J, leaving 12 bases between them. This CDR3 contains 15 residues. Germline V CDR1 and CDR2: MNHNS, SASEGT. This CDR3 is CASRPTGYSGNTIYF. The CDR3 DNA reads TGTGCCAGCAGGCCAACAGGGTACTCTGGAAACACCATATATTTT.

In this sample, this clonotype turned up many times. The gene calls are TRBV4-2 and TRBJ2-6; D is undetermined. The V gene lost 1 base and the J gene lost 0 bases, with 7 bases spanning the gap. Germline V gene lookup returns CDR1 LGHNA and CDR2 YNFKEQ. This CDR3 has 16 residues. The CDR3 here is CASSQGQPSGANVLTF. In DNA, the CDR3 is TGTGCCAGCAGCCAAGGGCAGCCCTCTGGGGCCAACGTCCTGACTTTC.

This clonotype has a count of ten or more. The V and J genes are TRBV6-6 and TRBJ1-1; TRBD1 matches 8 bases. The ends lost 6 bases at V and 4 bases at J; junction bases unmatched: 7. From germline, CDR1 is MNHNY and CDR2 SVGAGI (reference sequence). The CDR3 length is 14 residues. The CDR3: CASSPGGGGTEAFF. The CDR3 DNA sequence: TGTGCCAGCAGCCCAGGGGGCGGGGGCACTGAAGCTTTCTTT.

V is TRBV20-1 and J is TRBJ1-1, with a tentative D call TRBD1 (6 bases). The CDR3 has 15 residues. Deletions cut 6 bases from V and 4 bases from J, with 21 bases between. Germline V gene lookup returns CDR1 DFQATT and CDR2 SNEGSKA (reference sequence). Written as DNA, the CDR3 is TGCAGTGCCCCTTCCTCGGGGGCCCCGGTCACTGAAGCTTTCTTT. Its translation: CSAPSSGAPVTEAFF.